A selection of T cell receptor beta chains follows, all from one sample in a study of blood T cells in healthy people across ages. One entry per CDR3 protein results from TCRdb running MiXCR on the 5' RACE reads. Here the sample spans around 800,000 distinct CDR3 sequences, approximately 65% being singletons. The sequenced sample consisted of blood. All receptors come from a man aged 25 to 45 in good health. Both conserved end residues are part of each CDR3. A D gene is named only where the DNA matches it firmly.

v_gene	d_gene	len	j_gene	CDR3aa
TRBV30	NA	12	TRBJ2-1	CAGNGEYNEQFF
TRBV29-1	TRBD2	18	TRBJ2-3	CSVEDLAFSAGGTDTQYF
TRBV7-2	NA	18	TRBJ2-3	CASSVEGGSVHYTDTQYF
TRBV20-1	NA	15	TRBJ1-6	CSARDLLDNNSPLHF
TRBV25-1	NA	16	NA	CASSERWGQRIDEQYF
TRBV9	NA	12	TRBJ2-1	CASSVAWDEQFF
TRBV2	NA	16	NA	CASSEAWTLGQETQYF
TRBV6-2/TRBV6-3	TRBD1	15	TRBJ2-7	CASSYRAGGSYEQYF
TRBV5-1	TRBD2	20	TRBJ2-1	CASSQRTSGGRLSSYNEQFF
TRBV5-5	NA	15	TRBJ2-5	CASSLGAGSGETQYF
TRBV20-1	NA	12	TRBJ1-5	CSARWGGQPQHF
TRBV6-2/TRBV6-3	NA	16	TRBJ2-7	CASSTHTEKSSYEQYF
TRBV28	NA	13	TRBJ2-5	CASSPAGEETQYF
TRBV16	NA	12	TRBJ2-4	CASSLPGGQQYF
TRBV7-3	TRBD2	15	TRBJ2-1	CASSLPTSGGNEQFF
TRBV11-3	TRBD1	16	TRBJ2-7	CASSWGTGTPSYEQYF
TRBV6-6	NA	14	TRBJ1-1	CASSYSLEYTEAFF
TRBV21-1	NA	16	TRBJ2-1	CAGRREGSNEYNEQFF
TRBV6-6	NA	13	TRBJ2-7	CASVYIRGGEQYF
TRBV29-1	NA	12	TRBJ2-7	CSVEYDRYEQYF
TRBV12-3/TRBV12-4	TRBD1	15	TRBJ2-1	CASSLGDRGSNEQFF
TRBV28	NA	12	TRBJ2-1	CATLWGRDEQFF
TRBV28	NA	11	NA	CASTTTYEQYF
TRBV6-5	TRBD2	16	TRBJ2-5	CASSYSLAGDQETQYF
TRBV9	NA	19	TRBJ2-6	CASSASEFDSFPGANVLTF
TRBV7-2	NA	14	TRBJ1-5	CASSLDGGYQPQHF
TRBV7-2	NA	15	TRBJ2-5	CASSSQLAGGETQYF
TRBV12-3/TRBV12-4	NA	14	TRBJ2-5	CASSPPNWEETQYF
TRBV6-5	TRBD1	15	TRBJ1-2	CASSLGTGGVYGYTF
TRBV9	NA	15	TRBJ2-3	CASSVGGGWTDTQYF
TRBV6-5	NA	13	NA	CASSYSPFNEQFF
TRBV7-8	NA	15	TRBJ1-6	CASSLGPRANSPLHF
TRBV7-9	NA	17	TRBJ2-4	CASSSLRTGRTRDIQYF
TRBV5-1	TRBD2	15	TRBJ2-4	CASSSQTSGKNIQYF
TRBV2	NA	9	TRBJ2-1	CASVNEQFF
TRBV7-2	NA	16	TRBJ2-3	CASSPRSRGSTDTQYF
TRBV7-2	NA	14	TRBJ2-1	CASSSSFAYNEQFF
TRBV7-6	NA	15	TRBJ2-7	CASSLTSGPRDEQYF
TRBV4-2	NA	18	TRBJ2-6	CASSQDPQGSPGANVLTF
TRBV20-1	NA	16	TRBJ1-6	CSAPTVTNAYNSPLHF